This T cell receptor beta chain was sequenced in a study of graft-versus-host responses after intestinal transplantation. Here immunoSEQ multiplex PCR was the method, and the copy in TCRdb shows in-frame clones only, minus some. The sample includes about 70,000 clones, around 90% seen only once; the top ten take approximately 1.3%. Germline V gene lookup returns CDR1 SGDLS and CDR2 YYNGEE. The V gene end was trimmed by 0 bases and the J gene end by 5 bases; junction bases not matched to a gene: 4. This CDR3 comprises 15 residues. Comments on this clone: The antigen is unknown.

V and J are TRBV9 and TRBJ1-1, with 10 bases fitting TRBD1. The sequence came from a human donor who received an intestinal transplant. Here the sequenced sample was unstimulated CD8+ T cells sorted from spleen or lymph node cells, taken before intestinal transplant. CDR3 nucleotides: TGTGCCAGCAGCGTAGAGGGGACAGGGGATACTGAAGCTTTCTTT. Its translation is CASSVEGTGDTEAFF.